This TCR beta chain is from a study of CD8+CD57+ T cells in acquired aplastic anemia. Study summary: Yields of DNA that came from sorted CD4+ and CD8+ cells averaged around 3 ug.

The study, taken as a whole, reports: Nearly 30 CD8+ CDR3 sequences were shared between patients and controls. CD8+ Simpson's diversity showed no significant patient-control difference.

Genomic DNA, the template, was used for profiling of the TCR beta VDJ and CDR3. TCRdb re-analysed the reads in MiXCR, keeping a single row per CDR3 protein. This sample carries 150,000 to 200,000 distinct CDR3 sequences, about three fifths of them seen once, and the ten largest clones take just over 45%. To note about this clonotype: Its antigen is not identified. One end of the junction does not line up with germline, which may come from a read error.

The receptor was isolated from a human donor with severe aplastic anemia or a healthy control (not recorded which). The specimen was sorted CD4+, CD8+, or CD8+CD57+ T cells (not recorded which) from PBMCs.

In nucleotides, the CDR3 is TGTGCCAGCAGCCGAGGGGGGCGTGAGACTGAAGCTTCCTTT. Translated: CASSRGGRETEASF. This rearrangement joins TRBV7-9 to TRBJ1-1, with D possibly TRBD1 on 6 matching bases. Per germline, CDR1 SEHNR and CDR2 FQNEAQ (reference sequence). CDR3 size: 14 residues. Supplemented by reference TRBV7-9 and TRBJ1-1, the full variable domain reads DTGVSQNPRHKITKRGQNVTFRCDPISEHNRLYWYRQTLGQGPEFLTYFQNEAQLEKSRLLSDRFSAERPKGSFSTLEIQRTEQGDSAMYLCASSRGGRETEASFGQGTRLTVV.